A selection of T cell receptor beta chains follows, all from one sample in a study of T cells in Graves' hyperthyroidism and ophthalmopathy. One entry per CDR3 protein results from TCRdb running MiXCR on the multiplex PCR reads. The data show about 200,000 distinct CDR3 sequences, approximately 20% seen once. Sequences were obtained from blood. These receptors all stem from a middle-aged man with Graves' hyperthyroidism. Both conserved end residues are part of each CDR3. A D gene is named only where the DNA matches it firmly. The listing skips clone size in some rows; elsewhere it reads once, few, many or a size class.

J gene | CDR3 length | clone size | D gene | V gene | CDR3 protein | CDR3 DNA
TRBJ2-1 | 15 | many | - | TRBV2 | CASSEITGQDNEQFF | TGTGCCAGCAGTGAGATAACAGGGCAGGACAATGAGCAGTTCTTC
TRBJ1-1 | 17 | many | - | TRBV30 | CAWRLPGGFRSHTEAFF | TGTGCCTGGAGGTTGCCCGGTGGCTTTAGGTCGCACACTGAAGCTTTCTTT
TRBJ2-7 | 14 | - | - | TRBV20-1 | CSARDGGLGYEQYF | TGCAGTGCTAGAGATGGGGGATTGGGCTACGAGCAGTACTTC
TRBJ1-5 | 15 | - | - | TRBV6-5 | CASSYSRQANQPQHF | TGTGCCAGCAGTTACTCGAGGCAGGCCAATCAGCCCCAGCATTTT
TRBJ1-2 | 15 | - | - | TRBV7-2 | CASSLGGGGTYGYTF | TGTGCCAGCAGCTTAGGAGGGGGGGGGACCTATGGCTACACCTTC
TRBJ2-1 | 16 | many | TRBD2 | TRBV20-1 | CSARDGQRGGWDEQFF | TGCAGTGCTAGAGATGGACAGCGGGGGGGCTGGGATGAGCAGTTCTTC
TRBJ1-3 | 15 | many | TRBD1 | TRBV28 | CASSERGRRGNTIYF | TGTGCCAGCAGTGAAAGGGGGCGCCGTGGAAACACCATATATTTT
TRBJ2-7 | 15 | - | - | TRBV7-8 | CASSLAEFAGYEQYF | TGTGCCAGCAGCTTAGCGGAGTTTGCGGGCTACGAGCAGTACTTC
TRBJ1-2 | 17 | few | - | TRBV9 | CAGTAWDKGPGPRGYTF | TGTGCCGGCACCGCCTGGGACAAGGGGCCCGGGCCTCGAGGCTACACCTTC
TRBJ2-2 | 18 | many | TRBD2 | TRBV7-9 | CASTSWTSGGPHTGELFF | TGTGCCAGCACCTCTTGGACTAGCGGGGGGCCCCACACCGGGGAGCTGTTTTTT
TRBJ2-7 | 13 | many | - | TRBV7-9 | CASSAGNSYEQYF | TGTGCCAGCAGCGCCGGGAACTCCTACGAGCAGTACTTC
TRBJ2-2 | 13 | - | - | TRBV12-3/TRBV12-4 | CASSSRGGRELFF | TGTGCCAGCAGTTCCAGGGGAGGCCGGGAGCTGTTTTTT
TRBJ1-6 | 13 | many | TRBD1 | TRBV11-1 | CASSEQGNSPLHF | TGTGCCAGCAGCGAACAGGGGAATTCACCCCTCCACTTT
TRBJ1-5 | 13 | - | - | TRBV7-9 | CASSGSPGQPQHF | TGTGCCAGCAGCGGATCCCCGGGGCAGCCCCAGCATTTT
TRBJ1-2 | 14 | many | - | TRBV28 | CASSSSEGPYGYTF | TGTGCCAGCAGTTCCTCAGAAGGGCCCTATGGCTACACCTTC
TRBJ2-7 | 13 | - | - | TRBV15 | CATSTRQGGEQYF | TGTGCCACCAGCACACGACAGGGAGGGGAGCAGTACTTC
TRBJ1-2 | 19 | - | - | TRBV5-5 | CASSLVSPTSGGPGYGYTF | TGTGCCAGCAGCTTGGTGTCCCCCACATCTGGTGGGCCTGGCTATGGCTACACCTTC
TRBJ1-2 | 12 | many | - | TRBV30 | CAWSFSVYGYTF | TGTGCCTGGTCGTTTTCTGTCTATGGCTACACCTTC
TRBJ1-6 | 13 | many | - | TRBV7-9 | CASSGRENSPLHF | TGTGCCAGCAGTGGCAGGGAAAATTCACCCCTCCACTTT
TRBJ2-1 | 16 | few | TRBD2 | TRBV6-1 | CASIPTAGGSYNEQFF | TGTGCCAGCATCCCGACGGCGGGGGGGTCCTACAATGAGCAGTTCTTC
TRBJ1-5 | 13 | many | - | TRBV30 | CAWSVQRDQPQHF | TGTGCCTGGAGTGTACAACGGGATCAGCCCCAGCATTTT
TRBJ1-5 | 16 | many | - | TRBV5-1 | CASSLDGSNSNQPQHF | TGCGCCAGCAGCTTGGATGGCAGCAATAGCAATCAGCCCCAGCATTTT
TRBJ2-3 | 15 | many | TRBD1 | TRBV7-3 | CASSLSRGPTDTQYF | TGTGCCAGCAGCTTATCCAGGGGGCCCACAGATACGCAGTATTTT
TRBJ1-1 | 18 | many | TRBD1 | TRBV5-1 | CASSDAGTGVGGSTEAFF | TGCGCCAGCAGCGACGCCGGGACAGGGGTCGGCGGTAGTACTGAAGCTTTCTTT
TRBJ2-3 | 14 | few | TRBD2 | TRBV11-1 | CASHLAGGQDTQYF | TGTGCCAGCCACCTAGCGGGGGGGCAAGATACGCAGTATTTT
TRBJ2-7 | 14 | many | TRBD2 | TRBV2 | CASMAGLGRYEQYF | TGTGCCAGCATGGCGGGACTAGGAAGGTACGAGCAGTACTTC
TRBJ1-1 | 13 | many | - | TRBV20-1 | CSAHSPANTEAFF | TGCAGTGCCCACTCCCCAGCGAACACTGAAGCTTTCTTT
TRBJ2-5 | 14 | - | - | TRBV29-1 | CSVEDPTEKETQYF | TGCAGCGTTGAAGATCCTACTGAGAAGGAGACCCAGTACTTC
TRBJ2-3 | 15 | many | - | TRBV12-3/TRBV12-4 | CASSFRQGNADTQYF | TGTGCCAGCAGTTTTCGGCAGGGTAACGCAGATACGCAGTATTTT
TRBJ2-2 | 15 | - | - | TRBV7-9 | CASSSLLTSTGELFF | TGTGCCAGCAGCTCCTTGTTAACGAGCACCGGGGAGCTGTTTTTT
TRBJ1-1 | 16 | many | TRBD1 | TRBV3-1 | CASTPLGQGMNTEAFF | TGTGCCAGCACACCATTAGGACAGGGGATGAACACTGAAGCTTTCTTT
TRBJ1-2 | 15 | - | - | TRBV19 | CASSILDSGASGYTF | TGTGCCAGTAGTATCCTAGACAGTGGAGCTTCCGGCTACACCTTC
TRBJ2-3 | 12 | - | - | TRBV12-3/TRBV12-4 | CASSRRTDTQYF | TGTGCCAGCAGTCGACGGACAGATACGCAGTATTTT
TRBJ1-5 | 15 | - | - | TRBV5-1 | CASSLDGEGGQPQHF | TGCGCCAGCAGCTTGGACGGTGAAGGGGGTCAGCCCCAGCATTTT
TRBJ2-5 | 16 | many | TRBD1 | TRBV7-2 | CASSLVGTGSQETQYF | TGTGCCAGCAGCTTAGTCGGGACAGGGTCACAAGAGACCCAGTACTTC
TRBJ2-2 | 16 | - | TRBD1 | TRBV13 | CASSLRGRLPTGELFF | TGTGCCAGCAGCCTAAGGGGGCGCCTACCCACCGGGGAGCTGTTTTTT
TRBJ2-7 | 14 | many | TRBD1 | TRBV28 | CASSHGTALYEQYF | TGTGCCAGCAGTCACGGGACAGCCCTTTACGAGCAGTACTTC
TRBJ1-1 | 16 | many | TRBD1 | TRBV4-3 | CASSQDPRGGYTEAFF | TGCGCCAGCAGCCAAGATCCCCGAGGGGGCTACACTGAAGCTTTCTTT
TRBJ1-2 | 15 | many | TRBD1 | TRBV15 | CATSRVHGTVDGYTF | TGTGCCACCAGCAGAGTACACGGGACAGTGGATGGCTACACCTTC
TRBJ1-6 | 13 | many | - | TRBV7-3 | CASSLSNNSPLHF | TGTGCCAGCAGCCTATCAAATAATTCACCCCTCCACTTT
TRBJ2-7 | 13 | many | - | TRBV24-1 | CATSTERSYEQYF | TGTGCCACCAGTACGGAGCGGTCCTACGAGCAGTACTTC
TRBJ2-1 | 13 | many | - | TRBV12-3/TRBV12-4 | CASSYEGEGEQFF | TGTGCCAGCAGTTACGAGGGGGAGGGTGAGCAGTTCTTC
TRBJ2-7 | 15 | many | - | TRBV6-6 | CASSYSTRRAYEQYF | TGTGCCAGCAGTTACTCGACCAGGCGGGCCTACGAGCAGTACTTC